A selection of T cell receptor beta chains follows, all from one sample in a study of tumor-infiltrating lymphocytes in primary liver carcinoma. TCRdb used MiXCR to reprocess the multiplex PCR reads, holding one entry per CDR3 protein. The data hold about 200,000 distinct CDR3 sequences, with around four fifths observed a single time. Sequencing was carried out using tumor tissue from primary liver carcinoma. The source of these receptors is a man in his forties with primary liver carcinoma and hepatitis B virus infection. CDR3s include the opening cysteine and the closing phenylalanine or tryptophan. A D gene is named only where the DNA matches it firmly. Expanded clones are given a class, and other clones once, few, many or no size at all.

DNA,CDR3,D,size,V,J
TGCGCCAGCAGCCCAGAAGGGGAGACTCAGTACTTC,CASSPEGETQYF,-,-,TRBV4-1,TRBJ2-5
TGTGCTAGCGGTGAAAGAATTCTGACAGGGGTCAGTGGCTACACCTTC,CASGERILTGVSGYTF,TRBD1,-,TRBV6-1,TRBJ1-2
TGTGCCAGCATCCGAAACCTGGGACAGGGCAACGAGCAGTACTTC,CASIRNLGQGNEQYF,TRBD1,once,TRBV7-8,TRBJ2-7
TGTGCCAGTAGACGTGGCGAAACGCCCACCGGGGAGCTGTTTTTT,CASRRGETPTGELFF,-,-,TRBV19,TRBJ2-2
TGTGCCAGCAGCTTAGACAGGAGGCAGTTCTTC,CASSLDRRQFF,-,medium-sized,TRBV11-2,TRBJ2-1
TGTGCCAGTAGTATACGAACGAACACTGAAGCTTTCTTT,CASSIRTNTEAFF,-,few,TRBV19,TRBJ1-1
TGTGCCAACAGCTATACAGGACCTTTCTCAGGGGAGCTCTTTTTT,CANSYTGPFSGELFF,-,-,TRBV11-1,TRBJ2-2
TGTGGCTGGAGAGGTCAGGAGGACACCGGGGAGCTCTTTTTT,CGWRGQEDTGELFF,-,-,TRBV30,TRBJ2-2
TGCAGCGTTCGCACCGCTATGGGTGAGCATTTCTTC,CSVRTAMGEHFF,-,-,TRBV29-1,TRBJ2-1
TGTGCCAGCAGTTTCCTAGCGGGTTACGCAGATACGCAATATTTT,CASSFLAGYADTQYF,TRBD2,-,TRBV28,TRBJ2-3
TGCAACGTTGGGACAGGGCCAAACACCAGGGAGCTGTTTTTT,CNVGTGPNTRELFF,TRBD1,-,TRBV29-1,TRBJ2-2
TGTGCCAGCAACCCAGGCCCGGGACAGGGTATAAGGGAGCAGTACTTC,CASNPGPGQGIREQYF,TRBD1,-,TRBV7-9,TRBJ2-7
TGTGCTAGCACTTTTTCTAACCAGAGCTCCTACAATGATCAGTTCTTC,CASTFSNQSSYNDQFF,-,-,TRBV11-2,TRBJ2-1
TGTGCAATCACCAGTGAGAGCACAGATACGCAGTATTTT,CAITSESTDTQYF,-,-,TRBV6-6,TRBJ2-3
TGCAGCGCCACGGCTCAGGGCGTCACAGATACGCTGTATTTT,CSATAQGVTDTLYF,-,-,TRBV29-1,TRBJ2-3
TGCGCCAGTAGCTCCCAAGGGACCCAGTACTTC,CASSSQGTQYF,-,-,TRBV5-1,TRBJ2-5